This T cell receptor (beta chain) was retrieved from a study of PD-L1 blockade in urothelial cancer. Looking at the study overall: A median blood sample held 141,255 T cells and under 85,000 unique TCRs.

Produced via immunoSEQ multiplex PCR; TCRdb's table is partial and in-frame only. The sample yields under 55,000 clones, 70% to 90% seen once. Points from the study as a whole: For durable-benefit patients, tumor-associated blood clones expanded more at 3 weeks.

On this clone: Its specificity is not known.

Time point: pretreatment peripheral blood. V trimming: 4 bases; J trimming: 4 bases; junction bases outside the gene matches: 7. The germline CDR1 and CDR2 sequences are SNHLY and FYNNEI. CDR3 size: 16 residues. The rearrangement joins TRBV2 to TRBJ2-5, with 12 bases matching TRBD2. This sequence was found in a donor at least 40 years old with urothelial cancer. Here the sequenced sample was PBMCs, taken around atezolizumab (anti-PD-L1) treatment. In DNA form, the CDR3 reads TGTGCCAGCAGTGGGGCTAGCGGGAGGGGCGGAGAGACCCAGTACTTC. This gives the protein CASSGASGRGGETQYF.